This T cell receptor beta chain was documented in a study of blood T cell repertoires in COVID-19. Whole-study context: The United States, Italy and Spain provided the acute and convalescent COVID-19 samples. The analysed material was cDNA or gDNA that came from T cells, B-cell-depleted T cells, or PBMCs.

Original analysis: Estimated nucleated cell counts came from reference gene primer amplification. The repertoire was sequenced with immunoSEQ multiplex PCR; TCRdb's copy has only in-frame clones and lacks some. That table furnishes V, J and clone size, whereas the DNA furnished D and trimming. The sample shows approximately 450,000 clones, approximately 90% of them seen only once. This clone occurred a few times. The junction had 7 bases not matched to a gene; V was cut back by 7 bases and J by 5 bases. From germline, CDR1 is MNHEY and CDR2 SMNVEV (reference sequence). This CDR3 region has 14 residues.

Specimen: peripheral blood. This chain uses TRBV27 with TRBJ2-2; TRBD1 aligns across 7 bases. This receptor was identified in a woman aged 30 to 39 with acute or convalescent COVID-19. CDR3 sequence (DNA): TGTGCCAGCAAACCAAAGACAGGGACCGGGGAGCTGTTTTTT. Protein product: CASKPKTGTGELFF.